These 20 T cell receptor beta chains were sequenced from one sample in a study of human T cells and chemical hapten exposure. The time point was: patch test 1, 2 weeks after DPC sensitization. The sample's treatment: therapeutic diphenylcyclopropenone sensitization with weekly scalp DPC. One entry per CDR3 protein results from TCRdb running MiXCR on the RACE reads. Among 90,000 to 120,000 distinct CDR3 sequences listed, approximately 9.9% were seen once. The sample here was whole blood, taken in connection with sensitization to the hapten diphenylcyclopropenone (DPC). The receptors here all came from a woman in her 40s with alopecia areata. Some clones in this sample may be carry-over from other donors' samples.

The rearrangement uses TRBV29-1 and TRBJ2-5; D ambiguous. The CDR3 totals 16 residues. V shed 0 bases and J shed 0 bases, with 14 bases lying between them. Germline assignment: CDR1 SQVTM and CDR2 ANQGSEA. The CDR3 reads CSVEDLWVGYQETQYF. The CDR3 bases are TGCAGCGTTGAAGATTTATGGGTGGGATACCAAGAGACCCAGTACTTC.

This clonotype was recorded at least ten times. The chain joins TRBV20-1 to TRBJ2-7, with D tentatively TRBD2 (6 bases). The V end was cut by 5 bases, the J end by 5 bases, with 13 bases between. Germline V gives CDR1 DFQATT, CDR2 SNEGSKA (reference sequence). This CDR3 is built from 12 residues. CDR3 nucleotide sequence: TGCAGTGCTGGGACTTTCACGAACGAGCAGTACTTC. As protein: CSAGTFTNEQYF.

This clonotype was counted many times. The chain combines TRBV6-2 or TRBV6-3 with TRBJ2-4, with a weak D call TRBD2 (5 bases). V was cut by 5 bases and J by 4 bases, with 18 bases left in between. Germline loops: CDR1 MNHEY, CDR2 SVGEGT. This CDR3 contains 16 residues. CDR3 loop: CASSLGRRFGKNIQYF. As DNA, the CDR3 is TGTGCCAGCAGTCTCGGACGGAGGTTTGGTAAAAACATTCAGTACTTC.

V is TRBV14 and J is TRBJ1-1; a weak D match, TRBD1 (5 bases). This CDR3 is built from 13 residues. V was cut by 1 base and J by 6 bases, with 9 bases left in between. Germline V lookup: CDR1 SGHDN, CDR2 FVKESK. The CDR3 DNA reads TGTGCCAGCAGCCAAGTCGGGGGGGCTGAAGCTTTCTTT. This encodes CASSQVGGAEAFF.

This clonotype was seen only a few times. CDR3 residues: CSASFDGSGETQYF. Here the CDR3 DNA reads TGCAGTGCTAGTTTCGACGGGAGCGGTGAGACCCAGTACTTC. V usage is TRBV20-1 and J usage is TRBJ2-5, with D perhaps TRBD2 (6 bases). This CDR3 spans 14 amino acids. Germline CDR1 is DFQATT and CDR2 is SNEGSKA (reference sequence). The V gene lost 3 bases and the J gene lost 5 bases, with 16 bases spanning the gap.

The J gene is TRBJ2-5, the V gene TRBV20-1, with TRBD2 matching over 12 bases. The germline V gene encodes CDR1 DFQATT and CDR2 SNEGSKA (reference sequence). V shed 2 bases and J 2 bases; nucleotides not matched to a gene: 3. The CDR3 has 15 residues. In DNA, the CDR3 is TGCAGTGCTAGACTAGCGGGGGGGCCGCAAGAGACCCAGTACTTC. It translates to CSARLAGGPQETQYF.

This clonotype has at least ten counts. This chain links TRBV21-1 with TRBJ2-1; the table calls TRBD1, which could not be checked here. TRBV21-1 counts as a pseudogene. The CDR3 runs to 16 residues. This CDR3 is CASSKGPEQGGDEQFF. CDR3 DNA sequence: TGTGCCAGCAGCAAGGGGCCCGAACAGGGGGGTGATGAGCAGTTCTTC.

CDR3 sequence reads: CASSFLQAYEQYF. DNA for the CDR3: TGTGCCAGCAGCTTCCTCCAGGCCTACGAGCAGTACTTC. This sequence joins TRBV7-2 and TRBJ2-7; D unresolved. This CDR3 is built from 13 residues. Germline lookup yields CDR1 SGHTA and CDR2 FQGNSA. The ends were cut back, 3 bases at V and 2 bases at J, with 8 bases in the middle.

There are many counts of this clonotype. The chain has TRBV10-3 and TRBJ2-2; TRBD2 aligns across 14 bases. The ends lost 8 bases at V and 6 bases at J; junction bases unmatched: 5. Germline-derived CDR1 and CDR2 are ENHRY and SYGVKD. The CDR3 sequence is 15 residues long. The CDR3 sequence is CAIGPTSGGAGELFF. In DNA, the CDR3 is TGTGCCATCGGGCCGACTAGCGGGGGGGCCGGGGAGCTGTTTTTT.

This clonotype was seen at least ten times. The junction shows a germline mismatch at one end, possibly a read error. V usage is TRBV28 and J usage is TRBJ2-1; TRBD1 matches 8 bases. The V gene's germline CDR1 is MDHEN and CDR2 SYDVKM. The CDR3 has 13 residues. DNA for the CDR3: TGTGCCAGCAGTCCTCTAGTCAGGGGGCGCAACAAATTC. Protein: CASSPLVRGRNKF.

This chain uses TRBV7-9 with TRBJ2-1; perhaps D is TRBD1 or TRBD2 (5 bases each). The V end lost 10 bases, the J end lost 6 bases, and 19 bases lay between the germline ends. The germline CDR1 and CDR2 sequences are SEHNR and FQNEAQ (reference sequence). CDR3 size: 14 residues. The CDR3 is CATYGDPGTNEQFF. The CDR3 region has the DNA TGTGCCACCTACGGGGACCCAGGCACCAATGAGCAGTTCTTC.

V is TRBV7-8 and J is TRBJ2-1; D not resolved. Germline CDR1 and CDR2: SGHVS and FQNEAQ. With 5 bases removed from V and 4 bases from J, the gap between germline ends came to 9 bases. CDR3 length: 13 residues. CDR3 loop: CASSTNSYNEQFF. CDR3 nucleotides: TGTGCCAGCAGCACTAACAGTTACAATGAGCAGTTCTTC.

This clonotype was recorded a few times. This rearrangement joins TRBV5-6 to TRBJ2-3, with 7 bases lining up with TRBD1. Germline CDR1 is SGHDT and CDR2 is YYEEEE. The length of the CDR3 is 15 residues. Trimming at V came to 1 base and at J to 2 bases, leaving 4 bases not matched to a gene. CDR3 loop: CASSLYQGVTDTQYF. The CDR3 DNA sequence: TGTGCCAGCAGCTTGTACCAGGGGGTCACAGATACGCAGTATTTT. The variable domain in full, completed from reference TRBV5-6 and TRBJ2-3, reads DAGVTQSPTHLIKTRGQQVTLRCSPKSGHDTVSWYQQALGQGPQFIFQYYEEEERQRGNFPDRFSGHQFPNYSSELNVNALLLGDSALYLCASSLYQGVTDTQYFGPGTRLTVL.

Regarding this clonotype: The junction does not match germline at one end; this may be a read error. The V gene is TRBV4-2, the J gene TRBJ1-3; D may be TRBD1 (5 bases). This CDR3 region has 19 residues. The germline V gene has CDR1 LGHNA and CDR2 YNFKEQ. The CDR3 loop reads CASSHPGLGTRNSENTIYF. CDR3 nucleotides: TGTGCCAGCAGCCATCCAGGCTTGGGGACTCGGAACTCTGAAAACACCATATATTTT.

This clonotype has a handful of counts. The chain carries TRBV20-1 and TRBJ1-5, with D maybe TRBD1 (5 bases). Germline V gives CDR1 DFQATT, CDR2 SNEGSKA (reference sequence). The germline V and J ends were trimmed by 0 bases and 9 bases, with 18 bases remaining between them. The CDR3 consists of 15 residues. The CDR3 bases are TGCAGTGCTAGAGATTTTAGGGGAACCAAGGGGCCCCAGCATTTT. Amino acids: CSARDFRGTKGPQHF.

This clonotype has just a few counts. This chain joins TRBV19 and TRBJ2-4, with D possibly matching TRBD2 (5 bases). Germline values: CDR1 LNHDA, CDR2 SQIVND (reference sequence). This CDR3 contains 16 residues. Trimming took off 0 bases at V and 4 bases at J, with 13 bases between the two ends. The CDR3 DNA is TGTGCCAGTAGTATAGACGCATCTCCGGGGAAAAACATTCAGTACTTC. This translates into CASSIDASPGKNIQYF. Full variable domain (rest looked up from reference TRBV19 and TRBJ2-4): DGGITQSPKYLFRKEGQNVTLSCEQNLNHDAMYWYRQDPGQGLRLIYYSQIVNDFQKGDIAEGYSVSREKKESFPLTVTSAQKNPTAFYLCASSIDASPGKNIQYFGAGTRLSVL.

V usage is TRBV12-3 or TRBV12-4 and J usage is TRBJ2-7; 12 nucleotides line up with TRBD1. V was clipped by 5 bases and J by 7 bases; unmatched bases: 9. CDR3 length equals 15 residues. CDR3 DNA: TGTGCCAGCAGTGGCCGGGGACAGGGGGCTGGAGAGCAGTACTTC. This encodes CASSGRGQGAGEQYF.

In its sample, this clonotype was seen a few times. This chain connects TRBV7-9 to TRBJ1-1; D is unresolved. V dropped 2 bases and J dropped 2 bases, with 24 bases sitting between them. From germline, CDR1 is SEHNR and CDR2 FQNEAQ (reference sequence). The CDR3 sequence is 19 residues long. The CDR3 nucleotides are TGTGCCAGCAGCTTAATGTTCGAAAGGGTGGCGCGATTAAACACTGAAGCTTTCTTT. Translating gives CASSLMFERVARLNTEAFF.

In this sample, this clonotype turned up many times. The chain is built from TRBV4-2 and TRBJ1-2; 10 nucleotides match TRBD1. V gave up 1 base and J gave up 3 bases; unmatched junction bases: 8. The CDR3 is made up of 17 amino acids. Looked up from germline, CDR1 is LGHNA and CDR2 is YNFKEQ. CDR3 amino acids: CASSQGDRGYIHYGYTF. The CDR3 DNA sequence: TGTGCCAGCAGCCAAGGGGACAGGGGATATATACACTATGGCTACACCTTC.

V usage is TRBV7-2 and J usage is TRBJ1-1; no clear D gene. This CDR3 is 12 amino acids long. Trimming shortened V by 2 bases and J by 3 bases, and 4 bases separated the two germline ends. CDR1 is SGHTA, CDR2 FQGNSA, per germline. CDR3 amino acids: CASSLLYTEAFF. The CDR3 DNA reads TGTGCCAGCAGCTTACTATACACTGAAGCTTTCTTT. Using reference TRBV7-2 and TRBJ1-1 for the parts outside the CDR3, the full variable domain is GAGVSQSPSNKVTEKGKDVELRCDPISGHTALYWYRQSLGQGLEFLIYFQGNSAPDKSGLPSDRFSAERTGGSVSTLTIQRTQQEDSAVYLCASSLLYTEAFFGQGTRLTVV.